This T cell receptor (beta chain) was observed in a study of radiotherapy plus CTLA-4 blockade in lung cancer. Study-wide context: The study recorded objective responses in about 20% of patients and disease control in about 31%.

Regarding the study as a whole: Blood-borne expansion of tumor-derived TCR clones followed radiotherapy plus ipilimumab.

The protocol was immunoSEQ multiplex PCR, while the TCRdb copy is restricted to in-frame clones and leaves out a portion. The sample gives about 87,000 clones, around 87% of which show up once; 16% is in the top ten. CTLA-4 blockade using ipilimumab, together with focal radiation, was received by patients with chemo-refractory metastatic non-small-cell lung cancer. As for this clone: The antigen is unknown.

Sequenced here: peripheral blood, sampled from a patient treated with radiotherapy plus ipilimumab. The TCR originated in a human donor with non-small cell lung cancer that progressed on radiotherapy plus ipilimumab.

The chain's CDR3 is CASSLVRRAERHSYGYTF. The DNA of the CDR3 is TGTGCCAGCAGCTTAGTCCGGCGTGCGGAGAGGCACTCCTATGGCTACACCTTC. V usage is TRBV7-9 and J usage is TRBJ1-2, with D unresolved. Trimming took off 1 base at V and 4 bases at J, with 22 bases between the two ends. Germline V gene sequence: CDR1 SEHNR, CDR2 FQNEAQ (reference sequence). The CDR3 has 18 amino acids.